Below, 23 T cell receptor beta chains from the same sample are listed, as sequenced in a study of blood T cell repertoires in COVID-19 (TCRdb year 2020). Library construction relied on the immunoSEQ multiplex PCR assay. TCRdb limited this immuneACCESS table to in-frame rearrangements with V and J called. A share of clones is missing; checked studies link under half to unresolved V genes, and the rest is unexplained. The sample contains approximately 500,000 clones, 85% to 90% of them found a single time. The top ten clones comprise around 0.92% of the sample. Input material: peripheral blood. Receptors were obtained from a man between 18 and 29 years old with COVID-19, enrolled during active disease.

The rearrangement joins TRBV10-1 to TRBJ2-4; no definite D call. V was pared by 5 bases and J by 8 bases, with 13 bases between. Germline-derived CDR1 and CDR2 are WNHNN and SYGVQD (reference sequence). The CDR3 runs to 13 residues. CDR3 loop: CASSPAVGDIQYF. The CDR3 DNA reads TGCGCCAGCAGTCCCGCAGTGGGCGACATTCAGTACTTC.

This clone has only one observation. The chain is built from TRBV27 and TRBJ1-4, with a tentative D call TRBD1 (5 bases). The CDR3 has 14 residues. Germline V lookup: CDR1 MNHEY, CDR2 SMNVEV (reference sequence). Trimming left V 3 bases short and J 4 bases short, with 9 bases between. The CDR3 DNA follows: TGTGCCAGCAGTTTGTTGGGGCTTAATGAAAAACTGTTTTTT. Protein: CASSLLGLNEKLFF.

This chain connects TRBV19 to TRBJ2-7; TRBD2 agrees at 7 bases. V lost 9 bases to trimming and J lost 5 bases; unmatched junction nucleotides: 10. The germline V gene has CDR1 LNHDA and CDR2 SQIVND (reference sequence). The CDR3 is made up of 13 amino acids. The CDR3 sequence is CASGPGGSNEQYF. Written as DNA, the CDR3 is TGTGCCAGCGGGCCGGGCGGGAGTAACGAGCAGTACTTC. The full variable domain, completed using reference TRBV19 and TRBJ2-7, is DGGITQSPKYLFRKEGQNVTLSCEQNLNHDAMYWYRQDPGQGLRLIYYSQIVNDFQKGDIAEGYSVSREKKESFPLTVTSAQKNPTAFYLCASGPGGSNEQYFGPGTRLTVT.

The chain combines TRBV12-3 or TRBV12-4 with TRBJ2-5; TRBD1 matches at 8 bases. Trimming at V came to 7 bases and at J to 4 bases, leaving 5 bases not matched to a gene. The CDR3 length is 13 residues. CDR3 bases: TGTGCCAGCACCCCGGACAGGGCAGAGACCCAGTACTTC. This codes for CASTPDRAETQYF.

The chain has TRBV3-1 (or the pseudogene TRBV3-2) and TRBJ2-3; the match to TRBD2 covers 7 bases. CDR3 size: 18 residues. V lost 1 base and J lost 9; bases outside the gene matches: 19. Germline V lookup: CDR1 LGHDT, CDR2 YNNKEL (reference sequence). CDR3 region: CASSQGKNRAGRVETQYF. CDR3 in DNA: TGTGCCAGCAGCCAAGGAAAGAACAGAGCGGGGAGGGTGGAAACGCAGTATTTT.

This chain uses TRBV27 with TRBJ2-2; weak D call: TRBD2 (6 bases). Trimming removed 4 bases at V and 3 bases at J, with 15 bases between. Germline values: CDR1 MNHEY, CDR2 SMNVEV (reference sequence). The CDR3 consists of 16 residues. Here the CDR3 DNA reads TGTGCCAGCAGTTCAATACTACCGGGGGACACCGGGGAGCTGTTTTTT. Translation gives CASSSILPGDTGELFF.

The chain uses TRBV24-1 and TRBJ2-4; 15 bases are a match to TRBD2. This CDR3 region has 20 residues. Germline V lookup: CDR1 KGHDR, CDR2 SFDVKD. Trimming cost V 2 bases and J 2 bases; bases outside gene matches: 9. The CDR3 DNA reads TGTGCCACCAGTGATTACTCCCCGGGACTAGCGGGAGGAACCAAAAACATTCAGTACTTC. It specifies CATSDYSPGLAGGTKNIQYF.

This chain joins TRBV6-5 and TRBJ2-4; a possible D gene is TRBD2 (6 bases). The ends were cut back, 4 bases at V and 3 bases at J, with 13 bases in the middle. The germline gives CDR1 MNHEY, CDR2 SVGAGI. The CDR3 has 15 amino acids. The CDR3: CASSWRDTDKNIQYF. The CDR3 DNA follows: TGTGCCAGCAGTTGGCGGGATACGGACAAAAACATTCAGTACTTC.

Details on this clone: At the DNA level, this CDR3 is encoded by other sequences in the same sample as well. This sequence joins TRBV6-5 and TRBJ2-7; D gene unclear. V was pared by 4 bases and J by 3 bases, with 4 bases between. Germline V gene lookup returns CDR1 MNHEY and CDR2 SVGAGI. This CDR3 region has 11 residues. The CDR3: CASSFSYEQYF. CDR3 coding DNA: TGTGCCAGCAGTTTCAGCTACGAGCAGTACTTC.

Turning to this clone: Other DNA sequences within the sample encode an identical CDR3. This sequence joins TRBV10-3 and TRBJ2-7, with 8 bases aligning to TRBD2. The CDR3 spans 14 residues. Germline V CDR1 and CDR2: ENHRY, SYGVKD. The ends lost 3 bases at V and 0 bases at J; junction bases unmatched: 1. CDR3 nucleotide sequence: TGTGCCATCAGTGAAAGCGGGGGCTCCTACGAGCAGTACTTC. Its protein is CAISESGGSYEQYF.

The chain carries TRBV6-5 and TRBJ2-7, with D maybe TRBD1 (5 bases). Germline CDR1 and CDR2: MNHEY and SVGAGI. The CDR3 has 15 amino acids. Trimming took off 4 bases at V and 0 bases at J, with 13 bases between the two ends. In nucleotides, the CDR3 is TGTGCCAGCAGTTTTTTAACGACAGACTCCTACGAGCAGTACTTC. The encoded protein is CASSFLTTDSYEQYF.

The chain recombines TRBV5-6 with TRBJ2-1, with TRBD1 as a possible D gene (6 bases). Trimming left V 4 bases short and J 5 bases short, with 19 bases between. This CDR3 region has 16 residues. CDR1 and CDR2 (germline): SGHDT, YYEEEE. This CDR3 is CASSPSGTLGDNEQFF. CDR3 nucleotide sequence: TGTGCCAGCAGCCCTTCCGGGACACTGGGGGACAATGAGCAGTTCTTC.

The chain joins TRBV19 to TRBJ2-1; possibly TRBD1 for D (6 bases). V was cut by 5 bases and J by 0 bases, with 11 bases left in between. CDR3 length: 15 amino acids. Germline CDR1 reads LNHDA; CDR2 reads SQIVND (reference sequence). CDR3 residues: CASSAGTSSYNEQFF. CDR3 nucleotide sequence: TGTGCCAGTAGTGCCGGGACAAGCTCCTACAATGAGCAGTTCTTC.

The chain combines TRBV28 with TRBJ1-5; 10 bases agree with TRBD1. From germline, CDR1 is MDHEN and CDR2 SYDVKM. The V gene end was trimmed by 6 bases and the J gene end by 7 bases; junction bases not matched to a gene: 3. This CDR3 has 13 residues. CDR3 sequence reads: CASRDRGEQPQHF. The CDR3 DNA is TGTGCCAGCAGGGACAGGGGGGAACAGCCCCAGCATTTT.

The rearrangement joins TRBV5-4 to TRBJ2-3; unclear D gene. Germline values: CDR1 SGHNT, CDR2 YYREEE (reference sequence). This CDR3 region has 13 residues. The V gene lost 1 base and the J gene lost 5 bases, with 8 bases spanning the gap. CDR3 protein: CASSLSPIDTQYF. CDR3 bases: TGTGCCAGCAGCTTGTCCCCCATAGATACGCAGTATTTT.

The chain uses TRBV11-3 and TRBJ2-1, with TRBD2 identical over 7 bases. This CDR3 comprises 13 residues. With V trimmed by 5 bases and J by 9 bases, 7 bases remained unmatched. Germline V gives CDR1 SGHNT, CDR2 YENEEA. This CDR3 is CASSPTSIGEQFF. Written as DNA, the CDR3 is TGTGCCAGCAGCCCGACTAGCATTGGTGAGCAGTTCTTC.

CDR3 sequence: CASSLGGSAGGYYNEQFF. As DNA, the CDR3 is TGCGCCAGCAGCTTGGGAGGTTCTGCGGGGGGGTACTACAATGAGCAGTTCTTC. The genes are TRBV5-1 and TRBJ2-1; TRBD2 aligns across 9 bases. V shed 0 bases, J shed 3 bases, and the junction held 10 bases outside the gene matches. Germline assignment: CDR1 SGHRS and CDR2 YFSETQ. This CDR3 is 18 amino acids long.

The rearrangement joins TRBV6-5 to TRBJ1-5; 7 positions match TRBD1. The CDR3 has 15 amino acids. Germline CDR1 reads MNHEY; CDR2 reads SVGAGI. The trim removed 6 bases at V and 0 bases at J, leaving 5 bases unmatched. CDR3 nucleotides: TGTGCCAGCAGGAAAACAGGGGATAGCAATCAGCCCCAGCATTTT. This translates into CASRKTGDSNQPQHF.

The chain links TRBV19 to TRBJ2-5; 11 nucleotides agree with TRBD2. Germline V lookup: CDR1 LNHDA, CDR2 SQIVND (reference sequence). The CDR3 consists of 16 residues. V lost 1 base and J lost 5; bases outside the gene matches: 6. The CDR3 region is CASSIGIAGGPETQYF. In DNA form, the CDR3 reads TGTGCCAGTAGTATAGGTATAGCGGGAGGGCCGGAGACCCAGTACTTC. Filled out from reference TRBV19 and TRBJ2-5, the complete variable domain reads DGGITQSPKYLFRKEGQNVTLSCEQNLNHDAMYWYRQDPGQGLRLIYYSQIVNDFQKGDIAEGYSVSREKKESFPLTVTSAQKNPTAFYLCASSIGIAGGPETQYFGPGTRLLVL.

This clone appeared a few times. The genes are TRBV11-2 and TRBJ2-7; D is unresolved. V lost 2 bases and J lost 5, with 10 bases in between. Per germline, CDR1 SGHAT and CDR2 FQNNGV. The CDR3 consists of 13 residues. The CDR3 sequence: CASSLFLGDEQYF. CDR3 in DNA: TGTGCCAGCAGCTTATTTCTGGGCGACGAGCAGTACTTC.

This clone was counted only a few times. V gene TRBV27 combines with J gene TRBJ2-4; 7 bases agree with TRBD1. V was pared by 5 bases and J by 7 bases, with 5 bases of the junction left unmatched. The CDR3 length is 13 residues. The germline V gene encodes CDR1 MNHEY and CDR2 SMNVEV (reference sequence). As DNA, the CDR3 is TGTGCCAGCAGTCCCCCGGACAGGAACATTCAGTACTTC. Its translation: CASSPPDRNIQYF.

The gene calls are TRBV12-3 or TRBV12-4 and TRBJ1-1; 7 bases are shared with TRBD1. The CDR3 contains 13 residues. With V trimmed by 6 bases and J by 6 bases, 7 bases remained unmatched. CDR3 amino acids: CASRYSTGPEAFF. The CDR3 DNA reads TGTGCCAGCAGATACTCGACAGGGCCTGAAGCTTTCTTT.

This chain's CDR3 is CASSRTGGVSPLHF. Written as DNA, the CDR3 is TGTGCCAGCAGTAGGACAGGGGGTGTCTCACCCCTCCACTTT. The genes are TRBV6-5 and TRBJ1-6; 10 bases are a match to TRBD1. Trimming took 5 bases from V and 10 from J; bases not matched to a gene: 5. CDR1 is MNHEY, CDR2 SVGAGI, per germline. The CDR3 consists of 14 residues.